These 21 T cell receptor beta chains share one sample of origin, sequenced in a study of cytomegalovirus exposure and HLA in healthy donors (dated by TCRdb to between 2016 and 2019). Preparation of the library involved the immunoSEQ multiplex PCR assay. As stored in TCRdb, this immuneACCESS dataset retains in-frame rearrangements with V and J assigned. A fraction of the clones does not appear; measured against another copy, unresolved V genes explain less than half of the discrepancy, and the remainder lacks a known reason. This sample is represented by 150,000 to 180,000 clones; about 86% of them were singletons. About 2.2% of the sample goes to the ten largest clones. Sequencing was performed on PBMCs. Every receptor here comes from a human donor in good health.

The chain carries TRBV9 and TRBJ2-1, with a tentative D call TRBD1 (6 bases). Trimming took 0 bases from V and 5 from J, leaving 9 bases between them. The CDR3 sequence is 14 residues long. Germline V gene data show CDR1 as SGDLS and CDR2 as YYNGEE. Here the CDR3 DNA reads TGTGCCAGCAGCGTAGAGGGGGTTAACAATGAGCAGTTCTTC. As protein: CASSVEGVNNEQFF.

This sequence joins TRBV10-1 and TRBJ2-2, with unresolved D. V was cut by 8 bases and J by 5 bases, with 9 bases left in between. Looked up from germline, CDR1 is WNHNN and CDR2 is SYGVQD (reference sequence). This CDR3 region has 12 residues. CDR3 DNA sequence: TGCGCCAGCCTTGGCCCGACCGGGGAGCTGTTTTTT. This translates into CASLGPTGELFF.

V usage is TRBV5-1 and J usage is TRBJ2-1; 14 bases are a match to TRBD2. Germline assignment: CDR1 SGHRS and CDR2 YFSETQ. The V and J ends lost 2 bases and 9 bases, in that order; junction bases with no gene match: 4. The CDR3 has 15 amino acids. The CDR3 spells CASSFGLAGGGEQFF. The CDR3 coding sequence is TGCGCCAGCAGCTTTGGACTAGCGGGAGGTGGTGAGCAGTTCTTC.

In this sample, this clone turned up once. The chain has TRBV4-1 and TRBJ2-7; no definite D call. This CDR3 has 13 amino acids. V dropped 0 bases and J dropped 8 bases, with 11 bases sitting between them. CDR1 is MGHRA and CDR2 is YSYEKL in the germline V gene. CDR3 nucleotides: TGCGCCAGCAGCCAAGATTTGGCCCCCAAGCAGTACTTC. It specifies CASSQDLAPKQYF.

The J gene is TRBJ2-1, the V gene TRBV30; 10 bases agree with TRBD1. The CDR3 contains 12 residues. Trimming cost V 8 bases and J 10 bases; bases outside gene matches: 8. Germline V gene lookup returns CDR1 GTSNPN and CDR2 SVGIG (reference sequence). For the CDR3, the DNA is TGTGCCCAGGACAGGGGGACGAGGGAGCAGTTCTTC. Its protein is CAQDRGTREQFF.

The chain is built from TRBV5-1 and TRBJ1-1, with D uncertain. V was trimmed by 0 bases and J by 3 bases, leaving 6 bases between them. Per germline, CDR1 SGHRS and CDR2 YFSETQ. This CDR3 has 13 residues. Here the CDR3 reads CASSLAQYTEAFF. The CDR3 DNA follows: TGCGCCAGCAGCTTGGCCCAGTACACTGAAGCTTTCTTT. Complete variable domain (other parts from reference TRBV5-1 and TRBJ1-1): KAGVTQTPRYLIKTRGQQVTLSCSPISGHRSVSWYQQTPGQGLQFLFEYFSETQRNKGNFPGRFSGRQFSNSRSEMNVSTLELGDSALYLCASSLAQYTEAFFGQGTRLTVV.

Only one count was recorded for this clone. The chain is built from TRBV7-3 and TRBJ2-1; 11 bases match TRBD2. CDR3 length equals 15 residues. Per the germline V gene, CDR1 is SGHTA and CDR2 is FQGTGA. The ends lost 6 bases at V and 7 bases at J; junction bases unmatched: 8. The CDR3 reads CASSFTSGSANEQFF. In DNA, the CDR3 is TGTGCCAGCAGTTTCACTAGCGGGAGTGCGAATGAGCAGTTCTTC.

The genes are TRBV6-6 and TRBJ1-6; 7 bases are a match to TRBD1. Trimming removed 6 bases from V and 7 bases from J; junction bases left unmatched: 9. The V gene's germline CDR1 is MNHNY and CDR2 SVGAGI (reference sequence). The CDR3 loop spans 15 amino acids. CDR3 coding DNA: TGTGCCAGCAGACCCACGGGACAGACGAATTCACCCCTCCACTTT. Translated, it gives CASRPTGQTNSPLHF.

V and J are TRBV5-1 and TRBJ2-5; 8 bases are shared with TRBD1. Germline V gene sequence: CDR1 SGHRS, CDR2 YFSETQ. The CDR3 totals 14 residues. Trimming at V came to 3 bases and at J to 3 bases, leaving 4 bases not matched to a gene. The chain's CDR3 is CASSWGTGEETQYF. The CDR3 bases are TGCGCCAGCAGCTGGGGGACAGGAGAAGAGACCCAGTACTTC.

The chain couples TRBV28 to TRBJ1-5; weak D call: TRBD1 (5 bases). V was cut by 2 bases and J by 4 bases, with 12 bases left in between. This CDR3 is built from 15 residues. Germline-derived CDR1 and CDR2 are MDHEN and SYDVKM. CDR3 in DNA: TGTGCCAGCAGTTTAGAAGGACGGGGGAATCAGCCCCAGCATTTT. Encoded protein: CASSLEGRGNQPQHF. Using reference TRBV28 and TRBJ1-5 for the parts outside the CDR3, the full variable domain is DVKVTQSSRYLVKRTGEKVFLECVQDMDHENMFWYRQDPGLGLRLIYFSYDVKMKEKGDIPEGYSVSREKKERFSLILESASTNQTSMYLCASSLEGRGNQPQHFGDGTRLSIL.

The CDR3 loop reads CASSSPGFLSGYTF. The CDR3 DNA is TGTGCCAGCAGTTCGCCGGGATTCCTTAGCGGCTACACCTTC. The V call is TRBV28, the J call TRBJ1-2, with no clear D. Germline V CDR1 and CDR2: MDHEN, SYDVKM. V gave up 4 bases and J gave up 8 bases, with 17 bases separating them. This CDR3 has 14 residues.

The CDR3 spells CSVAQGNEQFF. CDR3 bases: TGCAGCGTCGCACAGGGCAATGAGCAGTTCTTC. The chain couples TRBV29-1 to TRBJ2-1; maybe TRBD1 (6 bases). Germline CDR1 is SQVTM and CDR2 is ANQGSEA. Deletions cut 6 bases from V and 6 bases from J, with 9 bases between. This CDR3 region has 11 residues.

The chain links TRBV21-1 to TRBJ2-7; TRBD1, as called in the table, went unchecked against the DNA. TRBV21-1 is given as a pseudogene. CDR3 length: 15 amino acids. The CDR3 DNA is TGTGCCAGCAGCAAAGACCCCCGGACAGCCTACGAGCAGTACTTC. Protein sequence: CASSKDPRTAYEQYF.

Concerning this clone: The DNA is omitted, as the CDR3 cannot be located on it reliably, and the CDR3 follows TCRdb's listing. The V gene is TRBV2, the J gene TRBJ2-1; TRBD2 is the table's D call, not checked against the DNA. The CDR3 contains 14 residues when both ends are counted. Looked up from germline, CDR1 is SNHLY and CDR2 is FYNNEI. CDR3 sequence reads: CASQRVGAGAGIFF.

The chain joins TRBV5-1 to TRBJ1-6, with D tentatively TRBD1 (6 bases). The CDR3 spans 14 residues. Germline lookup yields CDR1 SGHRS and CDR2 YFSETQ. V was clipped by 4 bases and J by 14 bases, with 19 bases between them. The DNA of the CDR3 is TGCGCCAGCAGCGCCGACAGGCGGGCCGAAACCCTCCACTTT. Translated, it gives CASSADRRAETLHF.

The chain has TRBV29-1 and TRBJ2-2, with 7 positions matching TRBD1. J was trimmed by 0 bases and V by 6 bases; bases with no gene match: 10. CDR1 and CDR2 (germline): SQVTM, ANQGSEA. This CDR3 comprises 16 residues. Here the CDR3 reads CSVPLGQGANTGELFF. In DNA, the CDR3 is TGCAGCGTCCCCCTTGGGCAGGGGGCGAACACCGGGGAGCTGTTTTTT.

CDR3 protein: CAIGGGHEQFF. The CDR3 coding sequence is TGTGCCATCGGCGGGGGCCATGAGCAGTTCTTC. The chain combines TRBV10-3 with TRBJ2-1, with D possibly TRBD2 on 7 matching bases. This CDR3 region has 11 residues. Germline CDR1 ENHRY, CDR2 SYGVKD. V dropped 8 bases and J dropped 8 bases, with 10 bases sitting between them.

This chain joins TRBV19 and TRBJ2-7, with TRBD2 matching 14 bases. J lost 3 bases, V lost 4 bases, and 2 bases had no gene match. This CDR3 is built from 15 residues. CDR1 and CDR2 (germline): LNHDA, SQIVND (reference sequence). CDR3 in amino acids: CASSTGLAGGYEQYF. CDR3 sequence (DNA): TGTGCCAGTAGTACTGGACTAGCGGGAGGCTACGAGCAGTACTTC.

This chain connects TRBV5-1 to TRBJ2-7, with D possibly matching TRBD1 (6 bases). The germline V and J ends were trimmed by 5 bases and 1 base, with 16 bases remaining between them. CDR1 SGHRS and CDR2 YFSETQ come from the germline V gene. CDR3 length: 15 amino acids. The CDR3: CASRRKATGSYEQYF. CDR3 DNA: TGCGCCAGCAGACGAAAAGCGACAGGTTCCTACGAGCAGTACTTC.

The chain employs TRBV2 and TRBJ2-5, with 9 bases identical to TRBD1. This CDR3 has 16 residues. V shed 0 bases, J shed 3 bases, and the junction held 5 bases outside the gene matches. Germline lookup yields CDR1 SNHLY and CDR2 FYNNEI. The CDR3 loop reads CASSEARRDREETQYF. As DNA, the CDR3 is TGTGCCAGCAGTGAAGCGCGCCGGGACAGGGAAGAGACCCAGTACTTC.

This chain links TRBV29-1 with TRBJ2-7, with D perhaps matching TRBD1 (5 bases). The germline V gene encodes CDR1 SQVTM and CDR2 ANQGSEA. This CDR3 region has 11 residues. The V end lost 7 bases, the J end lost 6 bases, and 13 bases lay between the germline ends. The CDR3 bases are TGCAGCGGCCAGGGTTCGGCCGAGCAGTACTTC. It translates to CSGQGSAEQYF.